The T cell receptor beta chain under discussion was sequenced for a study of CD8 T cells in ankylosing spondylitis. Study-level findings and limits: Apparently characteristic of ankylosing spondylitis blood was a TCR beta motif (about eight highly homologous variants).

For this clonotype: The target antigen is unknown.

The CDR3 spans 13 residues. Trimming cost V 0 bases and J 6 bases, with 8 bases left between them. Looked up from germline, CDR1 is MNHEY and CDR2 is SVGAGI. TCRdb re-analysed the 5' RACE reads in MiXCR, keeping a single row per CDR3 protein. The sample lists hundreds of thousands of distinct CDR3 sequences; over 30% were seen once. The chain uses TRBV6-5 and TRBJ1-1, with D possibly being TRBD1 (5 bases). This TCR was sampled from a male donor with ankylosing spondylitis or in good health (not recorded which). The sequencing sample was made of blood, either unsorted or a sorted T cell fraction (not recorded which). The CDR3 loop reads CASSYSRQSEAFF. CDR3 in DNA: TGTGCCAGCAGTTACTCGCGACAGTCTGAAGCTTTCTTT.